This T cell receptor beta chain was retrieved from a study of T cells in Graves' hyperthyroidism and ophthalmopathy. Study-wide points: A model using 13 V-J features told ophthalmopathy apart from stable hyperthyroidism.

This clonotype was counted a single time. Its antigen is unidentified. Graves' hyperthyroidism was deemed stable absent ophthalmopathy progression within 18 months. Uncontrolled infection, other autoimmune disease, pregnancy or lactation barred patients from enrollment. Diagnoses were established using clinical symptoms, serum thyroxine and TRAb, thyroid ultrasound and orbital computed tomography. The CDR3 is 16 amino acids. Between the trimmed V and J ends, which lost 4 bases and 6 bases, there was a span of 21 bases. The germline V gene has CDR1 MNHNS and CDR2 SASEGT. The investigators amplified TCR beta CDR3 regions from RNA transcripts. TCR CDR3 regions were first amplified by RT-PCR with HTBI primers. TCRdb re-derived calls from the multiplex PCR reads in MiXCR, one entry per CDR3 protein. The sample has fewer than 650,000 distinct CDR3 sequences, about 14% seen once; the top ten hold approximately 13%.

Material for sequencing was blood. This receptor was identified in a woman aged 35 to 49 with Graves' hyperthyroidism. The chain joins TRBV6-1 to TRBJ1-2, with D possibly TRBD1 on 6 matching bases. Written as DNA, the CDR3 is TGTGCCAGCAGTGGGGACGTGAGAGTAGGGGGAGATGGCTACACCTTC. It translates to CASSGDVRVGGDGYTF.